This T cell receptor beta chain derives from a study of blood T cell repertoires in COVID-19. Participants were aged about 18 to 100 years from about 25 US areas. Assay: immunoSEQ multiplex PCR; the TCRdb copy retains only in-frame clones and omits some. The sample has under 200,000 clones, around 89% seen once. This clone has only one observation. This CDR3 contains 14 residues. The germline V gene has CDR1 GTSNPN and CDR2 SVGIG (reference sequence). Trimming at V came to 0 bases and at J to 6 bases, leaving 3 bases not matched to a gene. The receptor was isolated from a woman between 18 and 29 years old who had recovered from COVID-19. Sequencing input: PBMCs or T cells enriched from blood (not recorded which). This chain uses TRBV30 with TRBJ1-5; 9 bases align to TRBD1. The CDR3 sequence is CAWSVGQGFQPQHF. CDR3 nucleotides: TGTGCCTGGAGTGTGGGACAGGGCTTTCAGCCCCAGCATTTT.